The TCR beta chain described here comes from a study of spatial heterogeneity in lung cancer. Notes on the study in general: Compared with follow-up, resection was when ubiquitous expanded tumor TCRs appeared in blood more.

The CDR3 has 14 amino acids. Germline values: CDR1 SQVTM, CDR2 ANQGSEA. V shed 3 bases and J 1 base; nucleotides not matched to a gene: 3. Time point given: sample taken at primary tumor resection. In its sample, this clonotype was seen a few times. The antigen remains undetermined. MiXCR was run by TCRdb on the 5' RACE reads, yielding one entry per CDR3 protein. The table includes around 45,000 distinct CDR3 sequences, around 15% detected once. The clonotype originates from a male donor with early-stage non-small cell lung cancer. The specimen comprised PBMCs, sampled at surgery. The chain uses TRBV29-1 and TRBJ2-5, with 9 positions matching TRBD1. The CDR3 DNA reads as TGCAGCGTTGACACGACAGGGGGCCAAGAGACCCAGTACTTC. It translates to CSVDTTGGQETQYF.